This is a list of T cell receptor beta chains from one sample in a study of T cell repertoires in cytomegalovirus infection. TCRdb passed the reads through MiXCR, listing each CDR3 protein once. The sample shows roughly 150,000 distinct CDR3 sequences, roughly a quarter of them seen only once. What was sequenced was PBMCs. The source is a human donor in good health (CMV status not recorded). Some clones in this sample may be carry-over from other donors' samples. Both conserved end residues are part of each CDR3. Each record gives: V gene, J gene, CDR3 protein.

TRBV4-1	TRBJ2-1	CASSQDHSGTTYNEQFF
TRBV2	TRBJ2-1	CASTGDNEQFF
TRBV4-1	TRBJ2-2	CASSPGLARSGELFF
TRBV7-9	TRBJ2-1	CASSLVVLANEQFF
TRBV7-2	TRBJ2-7	CASSLIGVSYEQYF
TRBV7-9	TRBJ1-1	CASSLAGEELQNTEAFF
TRBV20-1	TRBJ2-1	CSARFGPGEQFF
TRBV7-3	TRBJ1-2	CASSRGGDYGYTF
TRBV6-6	TRBJ1-1	CASSYPRDRGGMNTEAFF
TRBV28	TRBJ2-7	CASSEGQGLSYEQYF
TRBV20-1	TRBJ1-5	CSARYSTGRDQPQHF
TRBV10-3	TRBJ1-3	CAILDQQGARNTIYF
TRBV7-9	TRBJ1-5	CASSLGVAQGPQHF
TRBV10-3	TRBJ2-3	CAIKRGTSGSTDTQYF
TRBV7-6	TRBJ1-1	CASSLGTVNTEAFF
TRBV12-3/TRBV12-4	TRBJ1-2	CASSFAQNYGYTF
TRBV15	TRBJ2-3	CATSRDQKDTQYF
TRBV14	TRBJ2-3	CASSQIRLAGSSTDTQYF
TRBV28	TRBJ1-1	CASSFPYTNTEAFF
TRBV30	TRBJ2-6	CAWSWSTGANVLTF
TRBV2	TRBJ1-4	CASRETGIGNEKLFF
TRBV7-8	TRBJ2-1	CASSLDRRDEQFF
TRBV7-3	TRBJ2-3	CASSSGQGAGDTQYF
TRBV29-1	TRBJ2-3	CSVKDRGADTQYF
TRBV28	TRBJ1-1	CASSLPRMNTEAFF
TRBV28	TRBJ2-3	CASSFFGVADTQYF
TRBV7-2	TRBJ1-1	CASSLDPSNTEAFF
TRBV7-9	TRBJ2-2	CASSLVGETNTGELFF
TRBV6-2/TRBV6-3	TRBJ1-5	CASSPSPGTAGNQPQHF
TRBV14	TRBJ2-7	CASSHGTQYEQYF
TRBV2	TRBJ2-1	CASSVAGGPRNEQFF
TRBV2	TRBJ2-6	CASTPPVGGGYGANVLTF
TRBV20-1	TRBJ1-3	CSAWDSEAGSGNTIYF
TRBV7-9	TRBJ2-3	CASSLGVVTDTQYF
TRBV6-5	TRBJ1-4	CASSNGRTEKLFF
TRBV5-1	TRBJ2-1	CASSSTSTSGGRNEQFF
TRBV27	TRBJ2-7	CASRTGTGRAQQYF
TRBV12-5	TRBJ2-3	CASGLARGGRSPDTQYF
TRBV20-1	TRBJ1-2	CSAEARIFVYGYTF
TRBV6-2/TRBV6-3	TRBJ2-4	CASRALGGADIQYF
TRBV5-7	TRBJ2-3	CASSLPPGLAGGTDTQYF
TRBV6-2/TRBV6-3	TRBJ2-7	CASSPTGSSYEQYF
TRBV6-1	TRBJ2-4	CASRLQQNIQYF
TRBV7-3	TRBJ2-1	CASSSSGYYNEQFF
TRBV28	TRBJ1-1	CASSLGVTEAFF
TRBV30	TRBJ2-7	CAWRRISLEQYF
TRBV11-2	TRBJ2-1	CASSLVIGAGSEQFF
TRBV7-8	TRBJ2-1	CASSLGRLSAGVSTEQFF
TRBV7-2	TRBJ1-2	CASSLEAGGYTF
TRBV11-2	TRBJ2-4	CASSLNRRAAKNIQYF
TRBV5-4	TRBJ2-5	CASSPWDRSLQETQYF
TRBV7-9	TRBJ2-7	CASSRTSGGVYEQYF
TRBV24-1	TRBJ1-2	CATSDPRVTDLGYGYTF
TRBV6-6	TRBJ1-6	CASSYLNNSPLHF
TRBV7-8	TRBJ2-3	CASSLAGTGTDTQYF
TRBV6-6	TRBJ2-2	CASSFRETGELFF
TRBV4-1	TRBJ2-1	CASSQPTRGEQFF
TRBV7-7	TRBJ2-5	CASSPGLAGTKETQYF
TRBV4-1	TRBJ2-4	CASSQFAKEEIKNIQYF